This T cell receptor beta chain was obtained from a study of T cells in Graves' hyperthyroidism and ophthalmopathy. This clonotype was counted a few times. Its antigen is not known. Overall study findings and caveats: Appearing also in blood were most of the thyroid clonotypes expanded above 0.001.

Template material for amplifying TCR beta CDR3 regions consisted of RNA transcripts. First-round RT-PCR targeting the TCR CDR3 was performed with the HTBI primer set. TCRdb used MiXCR to reprocess the multiplex PCR reads, holding one entry per CDR3 protein. The sample lists 600,000 to 850,000 distinct CDR3 sequences, 18% occurring once. Patients were excluded for uncontrolled infection, other autoimmune disease, pregnancy or lactation. Material for sequencing was blood. The sequence came from a woman aged 50 to 60 with Graves' hyperthyroidism that later progressed to Graves' ophthalmopathy.

The CDR3 sequence is CASSRAGESYEQYF. CDR3 nucleotides: TGCGCCAGCAGCAGGGCAGGTGAATCCTACGAGCAGTACTTC. This chain joins TRBV5-1 and TRBJ2-7; no definite D call. The length of the CDR3 is 14 residues. Germline-derived CDR1 and CDR2 are SGHRS and YFSETQ. Trimming removed 4 bases at V and 1 base at J, with 12 bases between.